A single sample gave rise to the 29 T cell receptor beta chains below, sequenced in a study of cytomegalovirus exposure and HLA in healthy donors. The PCR had 60 Vbeta and 13 Jbeta primers. Repertoires were generated with immunoSEQ multiplex PCR, while TCRdb's copy carries only in-frame clones and drops some. The sample lists 180,000 or so clones, approximately 85% occurring once. Sequenced sample: PBMCs. The receptors come from a man younger than 35 in good health and CMV-seropositive.

The chain couples TRBV7-2 to TRBJ1-2; perhaps TRBD1 as D (5 bases). The CDR3 is 15 residues long. CDR1 SGHTA and CDR2 FQGNSA come from the germline V gene. V was trimmed by 5 bases and J by 1 base, leaving 14 bases between them. The CDR3 DNA is TGTGCCAGCAGCGCCGGACACATGTTTAACTATGGCTACACCTTC. Residues: CASSAGHMFNYGYTF.

The chain recombines TRBV9 with TRBJ2-5; 7 bases agree with TRBD1. The CDR3 has 18 residues. J lost 0 bases, V lost 0 bases, and 11 bases had no gene match. Germline assignment: CDR1 SGDLS and CDR2 YYNGEE. CDR3 coding DNA: TGTGCCAGCAGCGTAGTCTTTTGGGACAGAGAGTACCAAGAGACCCAGTACTTC. Its protein product is CASSVVFWDREYQETQYF.

The CDR3 sequence: CASSRQGAVEQYF. Here the CDR3 DNA reads TGTGCCAGCAGCCGGCAGGGGGCGGTCGAGCAGTACTTC. The V call is TRBV4-2, the J call TRBJ2-7; 8 bases match TRBD1. The V gene's germline CDR1 is LGHNA and CDR2 YNFKEQ. V shed 4 bases, J shed 6 bases, and the junction held 5 bases outside the gene matches. The CDR3 contains 13 residues.

This chain uses TRBV5-1 with TRBJ2-3, with 9 bases that match TRBD1. The CDR3 is made up of 16 amino acids. After removal of 0 bases from V and 2 bases from J, the junction contained 4 bases not matched to a gene. Per germline, CDR1 SGHRS and CDR2 YFSETQ. The CDR3 reads CASSLAGQGPTDTQYF. The DNA of the CDR3 is TGCGCCAGCAGCTTGGCAGGACAGGGGCCCACAGATACGCAGTATTTT.

V is TRBV19 and J is TRBJ1-1; D may be TRBD1 (6 bases). V was cut by 10 bases and J by 4 bases, with 16 bases left in between. Germline CDR1 and CDR2: LNHDA and SQIVND (reference sequence). CDR3 size: 13 residues. The CDR3 loop is CATTIGQFTEAFF. The CDR3 nucleotides read TGTGCCACTACTATAGGACAGTTCACTGAAGCTTTCTTT.

Concerning this clone itself: At one of its ends the junction is not consistent with the germline gene, which may arise from a read error. The V call is TRBV7-9, the J call TRBJ1-3, with D tentatively TRBD1 (6 bases). The CDR3 totals 13 residues. In germline, CDR1 is SEHNR, CDR2 FQNEAQ (reference sequence). The CDR3 is CSSSFNRVNTIYF. The CDR3 coding sequence is TGTTCCAGCAGCTTCAACAGGGTAAACACCATATATTTT.

The genes are TRBV6-5 and TRBJ1-6, with 10 bases fitting TRBD1. CDR1 MNHEY and CDR2 SVGAGI come from the germline V gene. The CDR3 totals 15 residues. With V trimmed by 4 bases and J by 7 bases, 4 bases remained unmatched. This chain's CDR3 is CASSFKGQGNSPLHF. CDR3 nucleotides: TGTGCCAGCAGTTTTAAGGGACAGGGGAATTCACCCCTCCACTTT.

This clone showed up just a few times. The genes are TRBV2 and TRBJ2-5; 7 bases map to TRBD2. The V gene's germline CDR1 is SNHLY and CDR2 FYNNEI. The CDR3 is made up of 14 amino acids. The J segment lost 4 bases and the V segment lost 6 bases, leaving 8 bases of the junction unmatched. CDR3 coding DNA: TGTGCCAGCAGCGGTTTTTGGGGGGGAGAGACCCAGTACTTC. It specifies CASSGFWGGETQYF.

This chain uses TRBV21-1 with TRBJ2-2; the DNA was not compared with TRBD2, the D call given in the table. TRBV21-1 corresponds to a pseudogene. This CDR3 has 14 residues. For the CDR3, the DNA is TGTGCCAGCAACCGAGGACTAGTCGGCGGGGAGCTGTTTTTT. Translated: CASNRGLVGGELFF.

In this sample, this clone turned up once. V and J are TRBV7-2 and TRBJ1-5; 10 bases fit TRBD1. The CDR3 has 15 amino acids. J lost 7 bases, V lost 4 bases, and 7 bases had no gene match. Germline CDR1 and CDR2: SGHTA and FQGNSA. CDR3 region: CASSWDRGGYQPQHF. The CDR3 DNA reads as TGTGCCAGCAGCTGGGACAGGGGAGGATACCAGCCCCAGCATTTT.

The gene calls are TRBV5-1 and TRBJ2-5; maybe TRBD2 (7 bases). CDR3 length: 13 residues. V lost 4 bases, J lost 5 bases, and 12 bases lay in between. Per germline, CDR1 SGHRS and CDR2 YFSETQ. CDR3 nucleotide sequence: TGCGCCAGCAGCGGGGGGGGCTTTGAGACCCAGTACTTC. Amino acid sequence: CASSGGGFETQYF.

The chain recombines TRBV19 with TRBJ2-2; D might be TRBD2 (5 bases). The V gene lost 0 bases and the J gene lost 1 base, with 9 bases spanning the gap. This CDR3 has 16 amino acids. CDR1 is LNHDA and CDR2 is SQIVND in the germline V gene (reference sequence). The CDR3 is CASSIDLGRNTGELFF. The DNA of the CDR3 is TGTGCCAGTAGTATAGATCTTGGGAGGAACACCGGGGAGCTGTTTTTT.

The chain joins TRBV6-1 to TRBJ1-6; no definite D call. This CDR3 contains 14 residues. Germline V CDR1 and CDR2: MNHNS, SASEGT. V was cut by 5 bases and J by 9 bases, with 14 bases left in between. The CDR3 nucleotides are TGTGCCAGCAGTTATCGGAATTCGGGTTCACCCCTCCACTTT. It encodes CASSYRNSGSPLHF.

The chain is built from TRBV5-1 and TRBJ2-4; 11 positions match TRBD1. Trimming at V came to 4 bases and at J to 6 bases, leaving 12 bases not matched to a gene. CDR3 size: 17 residues. Germline V lookup: CDR1 SGHRS, CDR2 YFSETQ. Here the CDR3 reads CASSDGGGGTGGNIQYF. DNA of the CDR3: TGCGCCAGCAGCGACGGAGGCGGCGGGACAGGGGGAAACATTCAGTACTTC.

The chain has TRBV19 and TRBJ2-2; 9 bases match TRBD1. V was clipped by 5 bases and J by 6 bases; unmatched bases: 10. CDR1 is LNHDA, CDR2 SQIVND, per germline (reference sequence). This CDR3 spans 16 amino acids. CDR3 bases: TGTGCCAGTAGTTCGCCGACAGGGGGAAGTCCCGGGGAGCTGTTTTTT. Translated, it gives CASSSPTGGSPGELFF.

This clone was counted a single time. The chain has TRBV5-4 and TRBJ2-3, with TRBD2 matching over 7 bases. CDR3 length equals 12 residues. Germline V lookup: CDR1 SGHNT, CDR2 YYREEE (reference sequence). V shed 7 bases, J shed 8 bases, and the junction held 7 bases outside the gene matches. The CDR3 sequence is CASGTWGGTQYF. Here the CDR3 DNA reads TGTGCCAGCGGAACGTGGGGGGGTACGCAGTATTTT.

The chain couples TRBV27 to TRBJ2-2; 10 bases are shared with TRBD2. The CDR3 spans 16 residues. From germline, CDR1 is MNHEY and CDR2 SMNVEV (reference sequence). With 3 bases clipped from V and 5 bases from J, the junction kept 6 bases outside the gene matches. The CDR3 DNA follows: TGTGCCAGCAGTTTGCTCGGACTAGCGGCGACCGGGGAGCTGTTTTTT. It encodes CASSLLGLAATGELFF.

The rearrangement joins TRBV11-2 to TRBJ1-2, with 8 bases matching TRBD1. CDR3 length equals 13 residues. Germline CDR1 SGHAT, CDR2 FQNNGV. V lost 8 bases and J lost 8; bases outside the gene matches: 10. The CDR3 coding sequence is TGTGCCAGCGCAGGGGGCGAGTCTCTCGGCTACACCTTC. Amino acids: CASAGGESLGYTF.

The chain carries TRBV30 and TRBJ2-5, with D possibly TRBD1 on 5 matching bases. The V end was cut by 0 bases, the J end by 7 bases, with 18 bases between. CDR3 length: 15 amino acids. Germline V lookup: CDR1 GTSNPN, CDR2 SVGIG (reference sequence). The CDR3 loop is CAWSVAMGRGVTQYF. The DNA for the CDR3 is TGTGCCTGGAGTGTAGCTATGGGAAGGGGTGTGACCCAGTACTTC.

V is TRBV13 and J is TRBJ2-7, with TRBD1 as a possible D gene (5 bases). Germline CDR1 PRHDT, CDR2 FYEKMQ (reference sequence). The CDR3 sequence is 14 residues long. V lost 1 base and J lost 3, with 10 bases in between. The CDR3 bases are TGTGCCAGCAGCTTAGTCCCTGACAGCTACGAGCAGTACTTC. Translation: CASSLVPDSYEQYF. Supplemented by reference TRBV13 and TRBJ2-7, the full variable domain reads AAGVIQSPRHLIKEKRETATLKCYPIPRHDTVYWYQQGPGQDPQFLISFYEKMQSDKGSIPDRFSAQQFSDYHSELNMSSLELGDSALYFCASSLVPDSYEQYFGPGTRLTVT.

The chain couples TRBV5-4 to TRBJ1-2, with 7 bases matching TRBD1. Trimming took 4 bases from V and 2 from J; bases not matched to a gene: 5. The germline gives CDR1 SGHNT, CDR2 YYREEE (reference sequence). The CDR3 totals 14 residues. CDR3 in DNA: TGTGCCAGCAGCCTAAGACAGGGAAACTATGGCTACACCTTC. It specifies CASSLRQGNYGYTF. The variable domain in full, completed from reference TRBV5-4 and TRBJ1-2, reads ETGVTQSPTHLIKTRGQQVTLRCSSQSGHNTVSWYQQALGQGPQFIFQYYREEENGRGNFPPRFSGLQFPNYSSELNVNALELDDSALYLCASSLRQGNYGYTFGSGTRLTVV.

The chain employs TRBV4-3 and TRBJ2-1; 7 nucleotides align to TRBD2. Trimming at V came to 0 bases and at J to 5 bases, leaving 10 bases not matched to a gene. Germline values: CDR1 LGHNA, CDR2 YSLEER. The CDR3 has 17 amino acids. The CDR3 nucleotides are TGCGCCAGCAGCCAAGATCAATGGGGGGGGGTTAACAATGAGCAGTTCTTC. Its protein is CASSQDQWGGVNNEQFF.

Concerning this clone: Other DNA sequences within the sample encode an identical CDR3. The rearrangement uses TRBV21-1 and TRBJ2-7; TRBD2 reflects the table's D call only, with no check against the DNA. TRBV21-1 constitutes a pseudogene. This CDR3 has 15 amino acids. In DNA form, the CDR3 reads TGTGCCAGCAGCATGCGGGATGGACTAGGCTACGAGCAGTACTTC. Its protein is CASSMRDGLGYEQYF.

This clone was counted a single time. The rearrangement joins TRBV5-1 to TRBJ2-5; TRBD2 aligns across 10 bases. Germline CDR1 is SGHRS and CDR2 is YFSETQ. CDR3 length equals 17 residues. Losses at the gene ends were 6 bases for V and 5 bases for J; bases not matched to a gene: 16. The CDR3 nucleotides are TGCGCCAGCACCAACCCAGCGGGGGGGCCGTTTTTTGAGACCCAGTACTTC. Amino acids: CASTNPAGGPFFETQYF.

This chain links TRBV6-5 with TRBJ2-3, with 9 nucleotides matching TRBD1. Germline V gene data show CDR1 as MNHEY and CDR2 as SVGAGI. The CDR3 runs to 15 residues. V lost 10 bases, J lost 7 bases, and 15 bases stayed unmatched. CDR3 nucleotides: TGTGCCACCCTAAGACCGGGACAGGGCCTCAATACGCAGTATTTT. This encodes CATLRPGQGLNTQYF.

The sample holds one count of this clone. The V and J genes are TRBV2 and TRBJ1-2, with D possibly being TRBD1 (6 bases). The CDR3 consists of 14 residues. Per germline, CDR1 SNHLY and CDR2 FYNNEI. V dropped 1 base and J dropped 2 bases, with 8 bases sitting between them. The CDR3 protein is CASSEVGGNYGYTF. As DNA, the CDR3 is TGTGCCAGCAGTGAAGTAGGGGGAAACTATGGCTACACCTTC.

V usage is TRBV7-3 and J usage is TRBJ2-1, with D perhaps TRBD1 (5 bases). Deletions cut 8 bases from V and 4 bases from J, with 12 bases between. This CDR3 is built from 13 residues. Germline CDR1 SGHTA, CDR2 FQGTGA. CDR3 amino acids: CASGAGRYNEQFF. CDR3 bases: TGTGCCAGCGGGGCAGGTAGATACAATGAGCAGTTCTTC.

This sequence joins TRBV4-2 and TRBJ2-5; 12 bases align to TRBD2. From germline, CDR1 is LGHNA and CDR2 YNFKEQ. This CDR3 has 17 amino acids. Trimming cost V 4 bases and J 11 bases; bases outside gene matches: 17. CDR3 sequence reads: CASSRQEGLAGGVGQYF. CDR3 nucleotides: TGTGCCAGCAGCCGACAAGAGGGTCTAGCGGGGGGGGTCGGGCAGTACTTC.

The chain carries TRBV9 and TRBJ2-1; the D is unclear. The V gene's germline CDR1 is SGDLS and CDR2 YYNGEE. Trimming stripped 0 bases from V and 4 bases from J, with 11 bases between. The CDR3 has 15 amino acids. This CDR3 is CASSVGLASYNEQFF. As DNA, the CDR3 is TGTGCCAGCAGCGTAGGCTTGGCCTCGTACAATGAGCAGTTCTTC.